This TCR beta chain was identified during a study of blood T cell repertoires in COVID-19. Study as a whole: Italy, Spain and the United States were the sources of the convalescent and acute COVID-19 samples. Sample material is recorded as cDNA or gDNA derived from T cells, B-cell-depleted T cells, or PBMCs.

Germline CDR1 SQVTM, CDR2 ANQGSEA. V was pared by 4 bases and J by 4 bases, with 13 bases between. The CDR3 extends over 14 amino acids. The authors' processing: It was from reference gene primer amplification that nucleated cell counts were estimated. Sequencing was performed with immunoSEQ multiplex PCR; in TCRdb, only in-frame clones are kept and a portion is missing. V and J calls plus clone size are reproduced from that table; the DNA served to infer D and trimming. This sample has 45,000 or so clones, with more than 75% found just once. Specimen: peripheral blood. The clonotype was recovered from a woman aged 55 to 70 with acute or convalescent COVID-19. The chain recombines TRBV29-1 with TRBJ2-2; TRBD1 is a possible D gene (6 bases). CDR3 region: CSVARTAITGELFF. CDR3 DNA: TGCAGCGTTGCCCGGACAGCGATCACCGGGGAGCTGTTTTTT.